The next 31 T cell receptor beta chains were all read from a single sample in a study of siplizumab effects on memory and regulatory T cells. Sequencing used immunoSEQ multiplex PCR; TCRdb keeps in-frame clones, though not all of them. This table has some 20,000 clones, approximately 50% appearing once. Coculturing was carried out on the mixed lymphocyte reaction cells. It lasted more than 5 days and was done at 37°C. These TCRs' antigens remain unknown. The sequenced material came from CFSE-low (dividing) CD4+ T cells sorted from an allogeneic mixed lymphocyte reaction. These receptors originate from a human donor in good health; the cells came from an allogeneic mixed lymphocyte reaction.

The V gene is TRBV5-4, the J gene TRBJ2-3; TRBD2 is a possible D gene (7 bases). The germline V gene has CDR1 SGHNT and CDR2 YYREEE (reference sequence). The V end lost 6 bases, the J end lost 2 bases, and 19 bases lay between the germline ends. The CDR3 contains 16 residues. CDR3 sequence reads: CASTSYVGGPTDTQYF. The CDR3 nucleotides read TGTGCCAGCACCTCGTATGTGGGGGGGCCCACAGATACGCAGTATTTT.

This clone was counted at least ten times. The V and J genes are TRBV2 and TRBJ2-7, with D maybe TRBD1 (5 bases). Trimming took 6 bases from V and 2 from J, leaving 14 bases between them. CDR1 is SNHLY and CDR2 is FYNNEI in the germline V gene. This CDR3 spans 14 amino acids. CDR3 nucleotide sequence: TGTGCCAGCAGGAGAGGACAAGGAACCTACGAGCAGTACTTC. Its protein is CASRRGQGTYEQYF.

This clone was found a few times. The V and J genes are TRBV6-5 and TRBJ1-2; 8 bases are a match to TRBD1. Unmatched junction bases numbered 4, after V lost 6 bases and J lost 4 bases. The CDR3 has 13 residues. Germline V gene data show CDR1 as MNHEY and CDR2 as SVGAGI. CDR3 sequence (DNA): TGTGCCAGCAGCCTTCAGGGGGCCTATGGCTACACCTTC. Translating gives CASSLQGAYGYTF.

V gene TRBV5-6 combines with J gene TRBJ2-5; 9 nucleotides line up with TRBD1. The CDR3 spans 14 residues. The junction had 3 bases not matched to a gene; V was cut back by 3 bases and J by 3 bases. From germline, CDR1 is SGHDT and CDR2 YYEEEE. CDR3 loop: CASSSRDREETQYF. The CDR3 nucleotides are TGTGCCAGCAGCTCCAGGGACAGGGAAGAGACCCAGTACTTC.

V is TRBV4-2 and J is TRBJ1-1; D not resolved. Trimming stripped 8 bases from V and 0 bases from J, with 10 bases between. Germline lookup yields CDR1 LGHNA and CDR2 YNFKEQ. The CDR3 has 13 residues. CDR3 protein: CASLKTMNTEAFF. DNA for the CDR3: TGTGCCAGCCTAAAAACCATGAACACTGAAGCTTTCTTT.

The chain employs TRBV5-1 and TRBJ2-5; 7 positions agree with TRBD1. Germline trimming cut 4 bases from V and 4 bases from J; bases unmatched to any gene: 22. The CDR3 contains 19 residues. Germline loops: CDR1 SGHRS, CDR2 YFSETQ. The CDR3 sequence: CASSLSRQGSFNLGETQYF. In DNA form, the CDR3 reads TGCGCCAGCAGCCTTTCCCGACAGGGAAGTTTCAATTTAGGAGAGACCCAGTACTTC.

The chain joins TRBV7-9 to TRBJ2-2; TRBD1 aligns across 8 bases. The germline V gene encodes CDR1 SEHNR and CDR2 FQNEAQ (reference sequence). Losses at the gene ends were 5 bases for V and 8 bases for J; bases not matched to a gene: 7. The CDR3 runs 14 residues. CDR3 protein: CASSHRGVDGELFF. The DNA for the CDR3 is TGTGCCAGCAGCCACAGGGGGGTCGATGGGGAGCTGTTTTTT.

This clone was found a few times. The chain has TRBV6-1 and TRBJ1-5, with a tentative D call TRBD1 (5 bases). CDR3 length equals 15 residues. CDR1 and CDR2 from the germline V gene are MNHNS and SASEGT. Trimming took off 7 bases at V and 8 bases at J, with 21 bases between the two ends. The CDR3 region has the DNA TGTGCCAGCAACAGAGCTACAGGTAGCGGTGAGCCCCAGCATTTT. Its translation: CASNRATGSGEPQHF.

The J gene is TRBJ2-1, the V gene TRBV7-2; weak D call: TRBD2 (6 bases). V gave up 3 bases and J gave up 0 bases, with 9 bases separating them. Germline V gives CDR1 SGHTA, CDR2 FQGNSA. The CDR3 has 15 residues. Here the CDR3 reads CASSFSGGSYNEQFF. CDR3 sequence (DNA): TGTGCCAGCAGCTTTAGCGGCGGCTCCTACAATGAGCAGTTCTTC. Based on the CDR3 plus reference TRBV7-2 and TRBJ2-1, the full variable domain is GAGVSQSPSNKVTEKGKDVELRCDPISGHTALYWYRQSLGQGLEFLIYFQGNSAPDKSGLPSDRFSAERTGGSVSTLTIQRTQQEDSAVYLCASSFSGGSYNEQFFGPGTRLTVL.

Written as DNA, the CDR3 is TGTGCCTATTCGGAGGGAATCGACAGGTGGGGTGGCTACACCTTC. Encoded protein: CAYSEGIDRWGGYTF. The chain has TRBV21-1 and TRBJ1-2. TRBV21-1 represents a pseudogene. The CDR3 totals 15 residues.

The V gene is TRBV9, the J gene TRBJ2-3; 7 bases fit TRBD2. The CDR3 has 15 amino acids. Per germline, CDR1 SGDLS and CDR2 YYNGEE. Trimming cost V 4 bases and J 2 bases; bases outside gene matches: 7. CDR3 sequence reads: CASSPRGGVTDTQYF. The CDR3 region has the DNA TGTGCCAGCAGCCCCCGTGGGGGGGTCACAGATACGCAGTATTTT.

The J gene is TRBJ2-3, the V gene TRBV6-5; no clear D gene. CDR3 length: 13 residues. V was trimmed by 4 bases and J by 3 bases, leaving 8 bases between them. Germline V gene data show CDR1 as MNHEY and CDR2 as SVGAGI. This CDR3 reads CASSSHTTDTQYF. The CDR3 DNA follows: TGTGCCAGCAGTTCCCATACTACAGATACGCAGTATTTT.

This chain connects TRBV29-1 to TRBJ1-1, with D possibly TRBD1 on 5 matching bases. The CDR3 consists of 9 residues. Deletions cut 3 bases from V and 11 bases from J, with 7 bases between. CDR1 and CDR2 from the germline V gene are SQVTM and ANQGSEA. CDR3 loop: CSVEGVAFF. The CDR3 DNA sequence: TGCAGCGTTGAGGGGGTTGCTTTCTTT.

This clone qualifies as medium-sized. The chain joins TRBV28 to TRBJ1-1; perhaps TRBD1 as D (5 bases). The V and J ends lost 5 bases and 5 bases respectively, with 30 bases between them. Germline lookup yields CDR1 MDHEN and CDR2 SYDVKM. CDR3 length: 19 amino acids. The CDR3 sequence: CASSNPLLGQGRERTEAFF. In DNA form, the CDR3 reads TGTGCCAGCAGTAATCCCCTCCTGGGGCAGGGAAGGGAACGGACTGAAGCTTTCTTT.

The chain couples TRBV6-6 to TRBJ1-2; the D gene is possibly TRBD1 (5 bases). Trimming stripped 3 bases from V and 6 bases from J, with 11 bases between. Per the germline V gene, CDR1 is MNHNY and CDR2 is SVGAGI (reference sequence). The length of the CDR3 is 13 residues. CDR3 amino acids: CASSYQGEDGYTF. The CDR3 DNA is TGTGCCAGCAGTTATCAGGGAGAGGATGGCTACACCTTC.

V and J are TRBV5-1 and TRBJ2-3; D is ambiguous. V was clipped by 4 bases and J by 6 bases, with 9 bases between them. The CDR3 runs 12 residues. Germline-derived CDR1 and CDR2 are SGHRS and YFSETQ. DNA for the CDR3: TGCGCCAGCAGCCTTCCGAGCGATACGCAGTATTTT. Translated, it gives CASSLPSDTQYF.

The chain employs TRBV19 and TRBJ2-7; D unclear. The CDR3 spans 14 residues. Trimming left V 2 bases short and J 2 bases short, with 10 bases between. CDR1 is LNHDA, CDR2 SQIVND, per germline (reference sequence). The CDR3 DNA follows: TGTGCCAGTAGTATATCCACCTTAGCCTACGAGCAGTACTTC. This gives the protein CASSISTLAYEQYF.

In its sample, this clone was seen a few times. The chain links TRBV18 to TRBJ2-7, with D perhaps given as TRBD1 or TRBD2 (5 bases each). The CDR3 runs 15 residues. V gave up 1 base and J gave up 2 bases, with 12 bases separating them. Germline V gene lookup returns CDR1 KGHSH and CDR2 LQKENI. The DNA for the CDR3 is TGTGCCAGCTCACCACTGCCAGGGAGAACCTACGAGCAGTACTTC. This translates into CASSPLPGRTYEQYF.

The chain couples TRBV6-5 to TRBJ2-5; no clear D gene. Germline V gives CDR1 MNHEY, CDR2 SVGAGI. There are 14 residues in the CDR3. V gave up 2 bases and J gave up 1 base, with 8 bases separating them. DNA of the CDR3: TGTGCCAGCAGTTACGTTTACCCCCAAGAGACCCAGTACTTC. Protein product: CASSYVYPQETQYF.

Only a few counts were recorded for this clone. This chain links TRBV5-3 with TRBJ2-3, with D unresolved. TRBV5-3 is an open reading frame, and its role is uncertain. The CDR3 runs 17 residues. Trimming pared 4 bases from V and 0 bases from J, leaving 18 bases between. Written as DNA, the CDR3 is TGTGCCAGAAGCCCGAAAGCAGACTGTACTAGCACAGATACGCAGTATTTT. Translation: CARSPKADCTSTDTQYF.

CDR3 loop: CATRVIGGHNEQFF. The CDR3 nucleotides read TGTGCCACCAGAGTTATCGGGGGCCACAATGAGCAGTTCTTC. The J gene is TRBJ2-1, the V gene TRBV15, with D perhaps assigned TRBD1 or TRBD2 (6 bases each). CDR3 size: 14 residues. V was clipped by 6 bases and J by 5 bases, with 14 bases between them. The germline CDR1 and CDR2 sequences are LNHNV and YYDKDF (reference sequence).

By share, this clone counts as medium-sized. The chain is built from TRBV2 and TRBJ1-6; the D is unclear. This CDR3 contains 12 residues. V lost 3 bases and J lost 10, with 7 bases in between. CDR1 SNHLY and CDR2 FYNNEI come from the germline V gene. The CDR3 spells CASSEHISPLHF. The CDR3 bases are TGTGCCAGCAGTGAGCACATATCACCCCTCCACTTT.

This chain links TRBV5-6 with TRBJ2-1, with 13 bases aligning to TRBD2. V dropped 4 bases and J dropped 7; count of bases not matched to a gene: 11. Germline V gene data show CDR1 as SGHDT and CDR2 as YYEEEE. The CDR3 has 17 amino acids. The chain's CDR3 is CASSRSLLAGGLNEQFF. In DNA form, the CDR3 reads TGTGCCAGCAGCCGCAGCCTACTAGCGGGGGGGCTGAATGAGCAGTTCTTC. Complete variable domain (other parts from reference TRBV5-6 and TRBJ2-1): DAGVTQSPTHLIKTRGQQVTLRCSPKSGHDTVSWYQQALGQGPQFIFQYYEEEERQRGNFPDRFSGHQFPNYSSELNVNALLLGDSALYLCASSRSLLAGGLNEQFFGPGTRLTVL.

The chain links TRBV25-1 to TRBJ1-4; tentatively, D is TRBD1 (5 bases). CDR3 size: 14 residues. CDR1 is MGHDK and CDR2 is SYGVNS in the germline V gene. V lost 0 bases and J 6 bases, leaving 8 bases between the germline ends. The CDR3, as DNA: TGTGCCAGCAGTGAATATAGGGGTTATGAAAAACTGTTTTTT. This codes for CASSEYRGYEKLFF.

This clone has just a few counts. The germline gene is not matched at one end of the junction; a read error may be the cause. The chain is built from TRBV2 and TRBJ1-2; tentatively, D is TRBD1 (5 bases). The CDR3 runs to 11 residues. The germline CDR1 and CDR2 sequences are SNHLY and FYNNEI. The CDR3 DNA reads as TGTGCCAGCAGTGATCAGGGACCAGTACTCTTC. Amino acid sequence: CASSDQGPVLF.

This clone has a handful of counts. The rearrangement links TRBV7-9 to TRBJ1-5, with D uncertain. This CDR3 has 17 amino acids. Trimming stripped 3 bases from V and 6 bases from J, with 21 bases between. Germline V gene lookup returns CDR1 SEHNR and CDR2 FQNEAQ (reference sequence). The CDR3 here is CASSFSGGSMSPQPQHF. CDR3 sequence (DNA): TGTGCCAGCAGCTTCTCGGGCGGGAGCATGAGCCCTCAGCCCCAGCATTTT.

The rearrangement links TRBV19 to TRBJ1-1, with D possibly being TRBD1 (5 bases). This CDR3 contains 15 residues. Per germline, CDR1 LNHDA and CDR2 SQIVND (reference sequence). With 3 bases removed from V and 3 bases from J, the gap between germline ends came to 14 bases. CDR3 bases: TGTGCCAGTAGTATGTTTCAGGGAGGGGACACTGAAGCTTTCTTT. Amino acid sequence: CASSMFQGGDTEAFF.

This clone was detected only a few times. The rearrangement uses TRBV5-3 and TRBJ2-5; tentatively, D is TRBD2 (6 bases). TRBV5-3 is an ORF, and what it does is uncertain. The CDR3 contains 14 residues. V was trimmed by 10 bases and J by 2 bases, leaving 18 bases between them. The DNA for the CDR3 is TGTGCCCCCCGGTGGGTAGCGGCTCAAGAGACCCAGTACTTC. This encodes CAPRWVAAQETQYF.

V gene TRBV29-1 combines with J gene TRBJ2-6, with D possibly being TRBD1 or TRBD2 (5 bases each). This CDR3 spans 14 amino acids. V was clipped by 7 bases and J by 1 base, with 11 bases between them. Germline-derived CDR1 and CDR2 are SQVTM and ANQGSEA. The CDR3 protein is CSACWGSGANVLTF. CDR3 bases: TGCAGCGCCTGCTGGGGGTCTGGGGCCAACGTCCTGACTTTC.

This rearrangement joins TRBV23-1 to TRBJ1-5; tentatively, D is TRBD1 (6 bases). TRBV23-1 is treated as an ORF (open reading frame) with a function not yet certain. The CDR3 is 16 residues long. Trimming cost V 0 bases and J 0 bases, with 9 bases left between them. Written as DNA, the CDR3 is TGCGCCAGCAGTCAATCTCGGGGGGCTAGCAATCAGCCCCAGCATTTT. Residues: CASSQSRGASNQPQHF.

The chain combines TRBV28 with TRBJ2-1; TRBD1 matches at 7 bases. This CDR3 spans 14 amino acids. CDR1 is MDHEN, CDR2 SYDVKM, per germline. V shed 4 bases and J 0 bases; nucleotides not matched to a gene: 0. The CDR3 sequence is CASSSGGSYNEQFF. The CDR3 coding sequence is TGTGCCAGCAGTTCAGGGGGCTCCTACAATGAGCAGTTCTTC.